These 3 T cell receptor beta chains share one sample of origin, sequenced in a study of blood T cell repertoires in COVID-19. Assay used: immunoSEQ multiplex PCR; TCRdb lists only in-frame clones, some missing. The sample lists approximately 150,000 clones; about 80% were seen once. Material: peripheral blood. These receptors were collected from a human donor in a cohort sampled during active COVID-19.

J is TRBJ2-1 and V is TRBV4-3; the D is unclear. The V gene's germline CDR1 is LGHNA and CDR2 YSLEER. V shed 2 bases and J shed 7 bases, with 18 bases lying between them. CDR3 length: 16 residues. CDR3 in DNA: TGCGCCAGCAGCCAACCCATTCCAGGTGTGGTAAATGAGCAGTTCTTC. It is translated as CASSQPIPGVVNEQFF.

The genes are TRBV11-2 and TRBJ1-2; D gene uncertain. V was shortened by 1 base and J by 3 bases, with 9 bases between the two germline ends. This CDR3 spans 14 amino acids. Germline V gives CDR1 SGHAT, CDR2 FQNNGV. The CDR3 nucleotides read TGTGCCAGCAGCTTAGTATACGGGGACTATGGCTACACCTTC. Its translation is CASSLVYGDYGYTF.

The chain couples TRBV6-2 or TRBV6-3 to TRBJ2-1; 10 bases fit TRBD2. V lost 3 bases and J lost 8; bases outside the gene matches: 13. Germline assignment: CDR1 MNHEY and CDR2 SVGEGT. This CDR3 has 17 residues. CDR3 sequence (DNA): TGTGCCAGCAGTTATTATTCCCCTAGCGGGAGACCCCATGAGCAGTTCTTC. Its protein product is CASSYYSPSGRPHEQFF.